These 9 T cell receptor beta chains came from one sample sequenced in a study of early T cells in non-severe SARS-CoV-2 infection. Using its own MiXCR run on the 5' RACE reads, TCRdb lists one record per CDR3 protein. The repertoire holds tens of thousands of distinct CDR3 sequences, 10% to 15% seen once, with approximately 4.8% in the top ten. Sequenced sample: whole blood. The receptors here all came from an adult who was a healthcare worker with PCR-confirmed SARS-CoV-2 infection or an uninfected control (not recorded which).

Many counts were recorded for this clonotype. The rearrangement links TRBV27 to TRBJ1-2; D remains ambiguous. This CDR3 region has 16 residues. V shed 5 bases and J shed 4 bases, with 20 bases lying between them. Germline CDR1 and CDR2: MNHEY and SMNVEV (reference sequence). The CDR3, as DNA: TGTGCCAGCAGTCCCCGGTTCGATTCCGACCTCTATGGCTACACCTTC. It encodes CASSPRFDSDLYGYTF.

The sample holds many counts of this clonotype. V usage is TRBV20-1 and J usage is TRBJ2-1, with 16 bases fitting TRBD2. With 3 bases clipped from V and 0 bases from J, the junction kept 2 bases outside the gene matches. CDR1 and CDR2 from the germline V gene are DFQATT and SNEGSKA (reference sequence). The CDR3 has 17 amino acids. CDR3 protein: CSARGLAGGSSYNEQFF. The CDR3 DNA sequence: TGCAGTGCTAGGGGACTAGCGGGGGGGAGCTCCTACAATGAGCAGTTCTTC.

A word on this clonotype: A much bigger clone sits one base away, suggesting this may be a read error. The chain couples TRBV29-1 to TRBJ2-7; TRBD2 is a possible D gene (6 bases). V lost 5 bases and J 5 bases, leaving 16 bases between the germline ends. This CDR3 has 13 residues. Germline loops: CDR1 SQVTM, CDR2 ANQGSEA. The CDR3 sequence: CSVSGEVLDEQYF. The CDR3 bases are TGCAGCGTTTCCGGGGAGGTTTTGGACGAGCAGTACTTC.

DNA for the CDR3: TGTGCCATTCAAACAGGGGGTCGTAACAATGAGCAGTTCTTC. It codes for CAIQTGGRNNEQFF. The chain carries TRBV7-9 and TRBJ2-1; TRBD1 matches at 8 bases. V lost 10 bases and J lost 5; bases outside the gene matches: 10. From germline, CDR1 is SEHNR and CDR2 FQNEAQ (reference sequence). This CDR3 spans 14 amino acids.

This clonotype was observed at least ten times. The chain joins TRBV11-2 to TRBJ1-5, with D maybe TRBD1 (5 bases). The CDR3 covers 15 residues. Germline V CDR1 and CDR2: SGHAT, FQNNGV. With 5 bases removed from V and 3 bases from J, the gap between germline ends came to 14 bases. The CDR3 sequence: CASSERGGDNQPQHF. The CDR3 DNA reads TGTGCCAGCAGCGAGAGGGGAGGTGACAATCAGCCCCAGCATTTT.

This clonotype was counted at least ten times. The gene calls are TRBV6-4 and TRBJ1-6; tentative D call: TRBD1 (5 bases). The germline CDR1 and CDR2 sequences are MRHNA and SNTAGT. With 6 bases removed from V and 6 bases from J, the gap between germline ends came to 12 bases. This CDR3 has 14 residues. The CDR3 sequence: CASSLQEGNSPLHF. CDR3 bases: TGTGCCAGCAGCTTACAGGAGGGTAATTCACCCCTCCACTTT.

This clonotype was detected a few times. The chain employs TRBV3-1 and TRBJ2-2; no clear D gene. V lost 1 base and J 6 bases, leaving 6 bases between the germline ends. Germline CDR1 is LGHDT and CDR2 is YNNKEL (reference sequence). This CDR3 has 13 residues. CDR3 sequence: CASSQATPGELFF. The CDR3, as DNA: TGTGCCAGCAGCCAAGCGACCCCCGGGGAGCTGTTTTTT.

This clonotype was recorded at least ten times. The CDR3 DNA reads TGCGCCAGCAGCCGTGGGTCACAAGAGACCCAGTACTTC. This sequence encodes CASSRGSQETQYF. The rearrangement joins TRBV5-1 to TRBJ2-5; D unclear. This CDR3 spans 13 amino acids. Per the germline V gene, CDR1 is SGHRS and CDR2 is YFSETQ. Trimming pared 4 bases from V and 2 bases from J, leaving 9 bases between.

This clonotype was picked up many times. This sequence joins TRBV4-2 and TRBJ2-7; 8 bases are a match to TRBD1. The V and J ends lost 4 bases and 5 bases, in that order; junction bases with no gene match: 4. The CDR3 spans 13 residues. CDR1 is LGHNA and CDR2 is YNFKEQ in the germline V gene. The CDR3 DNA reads TGTGCCAGCAGCCGCCCGACAGGGGACGAGCAGTACTTC. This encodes CASSRPTGDEQYF.